The 13 T cell receptor beta chains below all came from one sample that was sequenced in a study of T cell repertoires in cytomegalovirus infection. TCRdb called the reads again in MiXCR, with one record for every CDR3 protein. The data show 900,000 to 950,000 distinct CDR3 sequences, with 31% seen just once and about an eighth held by the top ten. Their recognized antigens are unknown. The sequences come from cultured CD8+ T cells from PBMCs, collected from culture after CMV antigen stimulation. The receptors derive from a human donor in good health (CMV status not recorded). Some clones in this sample may be carry-over from other donors' samples.

The rearrangement links TRBV6-1 to TRBJ1-1; possible D gene TRBD1, 5 bases. The CDR3 runs 15 residues. Germline V gives CDR1 MNHNS, CDR2 SASEGT. V lost 5 bases to trimming and J lost 0 bases, with 13 bases between them. The CDR3 sequence: CASSPDQGLNTEAFF. As DNA, the CDR3 is TGTGCCAGCAGTCCTGACCAGGGACTGAACACTGAAGCTTTCTTT.

This clonotype was observed a handful of times. V gene TRBV7-3 combines with J gene TRBJ2-6; the D is unclear. The CDR3 has 14 amino acids. V dropped 9 bases and J dropped 0 bases, with 9 bases sitting between them. Germline V gene lookup returns CDR1 SGHTA and CDR2 FQGTGA. CDR3 region: CARSRPSGANVLTF. The CDR3 DNA follows: TGTGCCAGGTCGAGGCCCTCTGGGGCCAACGTCCTGACTTTC.

This clonotype was recorded at least ten times. The chain couples TRBV11-2 to TRBJ1-6, with TRBD1 as a possible D gene (5 bases). Germline V gene sequence: CDR1 SGHAT, CDR2 FQNNGV. The CDR3 runs 17 residues. V gave up 1 base and J gave up 4 bases, with 14 bases separating them. The CDR3 nucleotides read TGTGCCAGCAGCTTAGTGGCGGGGCAGACATATAATTCACCCCTCCACTTT. Translating it yields CASSLVAGQTYNSPLHF. Combining the CDR3 with reference TRBV11-2 and TRBJ1-6 gives the whole variable domain EAGVAQSPRYKIIEKRQSVAFWCNPISGHATLYWYQQILGQGPKLLIQFQNNGVVDDSQLPKDRFSAERLKGVDSTLKIQPAKLEDSAVYLCASSLVAGQTYNSPLHFGNGTRLTVT.

This clonotype was counted many times. The rearrangement joins TRBV9 to TRBJ1-2; possibly TRBD1 for D (5 bases). The CDR3 spans 13 residues. V was shortened by 2 bases and J by 6 bases, with 11 bases between the two germline ends. Germline CDR1 is SGDLS and CDR2 is YYNGEE. CDR3 residues: CASSVRDRDGYTF. CDR3 nucleotide sequence: TGTGCCAGCAGCGTCCGGGACCGCGATGGCTACACCTTC.

In regard to this clonotype: This could be a read error, since a much larger clone is one nucleotide away. The CDR3 spells CASRLAGEETKYF. The CDR3 nucleotides read TGTGCCAGCAGACTAGCGGGGGAAGAGACCAAGTACTTC. The chain recombines TRBV6-1 with TRBJ2-5; 11 bases are a match to TRBD2. Per germline, CDR1 MNHNS and CDR2 SASEGT. The CDR3 is 13 amino acids.

The chain uses TRBV6-1 and TRBJ2-5, with D hard to call. Germline V gives CDR1 MNHNS, CDR2 SASEGT. The CDR3 extends over 14 amino acids. The ends were cut back, 4 bases at V and 5 bases at J, with 14 bases in the middle. The CDR3 reads CASSVIFPPETQYF. The CDR3 DNA follows: TGTGCCAGCAGTGTTATTTTCCCCCCGGAGACCCAGTACTTC.

This chain links TRBV5-1 with TRBJ1-2; D might be TRBD1 (5 bases). Trimming removed 1 base from V and 4 bases from J, with 8 bases in between. The CDR3 loop spans 13 amino acids. The germline CDR1 and CDR2 sequences are SGHRS and YFSETQ. For the CDR3, the DNA is TGCGCCAGCAGCTTGTGGGGGACCTATGGCTACACCTTC. Its protein product is CASSLWGTYGYTF. The complete variable domain, with remaining parts taken from reference TRBV5-1 and TRBJ1-2, reads KAGVTQTPRYLIKTRGQQVTLSCSPISGHRSVSWYQQTPGQGLQFLFEYFSETQRNKGNFPGRFSGRQFSNSRSEMNVSTLELGDSALYLCASSLWGTYGYTFGSGTRLTVV.

This clonotype came up many times. This chain joins TRBV7-2 and TRBJ1-1, with D uncertain. Germline-derived CDR1 and CDR2 are SGHTA and FQGNSA. This CDR3 comprises 13 residues. Deletions cut 1 base from V and 8 bases from J, with 11 bases between. The CDR3, as DNA: TGTGCCAGCAGCTTAGGCCGACGATACGAAGCTTTCTTT. As protein: CASSLGRRYEAFF. The full variable domain, its missing parts supplied by reference TRBV7-2 and TRBJ1-1, is GAGVSQSPSNKVTEKGKDVELRCDPISGHTALYWYRQSLGQGLEFLIYFQGNSAPDKSGLPSDRFSAERTGGSVSTLTIQRTQQEDSAVYLCASSLGRRYEAFFGQGTRLTVV.

The sample holds one count of this clonotype. V usage is TRBV6-5 and J usage is TRBJ2-5; the match to TRBD2 covers 13 bases. The length of the CDR3 is 16 residues. Germline-derived CDR1 and CDR2 are MNHEY and SVGAGI. J was trimmed by 4 bases and V by 5 bases; bases with no gene match: 7. CDR3 sequence (DNA): TGTGCCAGCAGTGAAGGACTAGCGGGGGACCGAGAGACCCAGTACTTC. Amino acid sequence: CASSEGLAGDRETQYF.

V and J are TRBV19 and TRBJ1-5; D may be TRBD1 (6 bases). This CDR3 is 17 amino acids long. Germline V gene data show CDR1 as LNHDA and CDR2 as SQIVND (reference sequence). Trimming pared 0 bases from V and 5 bases from J, leaving 17 bases between. CDR3 amino acids: CASSIDPDSPPYQPQHF. The CDR3 nucleotides read TGTGCCAGTAGTATAGACCCGGACAGCCCGCCTTATCAGCCCCAGCATTTT.

The V call is TRBV27, the J call TRBJ1-5; tentative D call: TRBD1 (5 bases). CDR3 length: 13 amino acids. Germline V gives CDR1 MNHEY, CDR2 SMNVEV (reference sequence). The germline V and J ends were trimmed by 3 bases and 6 bases, with 9 bases remaining between them. The CDR3 protein is CASSLVGPQPQHF. The CDR3 coding sequence is TGTGCCAGCAGTTTGGTGGGACCTCAGCCCCAGCATTTT.

V gene TRBV4-2 combines with J gene TRBJ1-3; no definite D call. The CDR3 length is 15 residues. The ends were cut back, 0 bases at V and 7 bases at J, with 13 bases in the middle. Germline V gene sequence: CDR1 LGHNA, CDR2 YNFKEQ. For the CDR3, the DNA is TGTGCCAGCAGCCAAGATCCCACCCCGAGGAACACCATATATTTT. Translated, it gives CASSQDPTPRNTIYF.

The gene calls are TRBV3-1 and TRBJ2-3; 7 nucleotides match TRBD1. The CDR3 runs 16 residues. The V gene's germline CDR1 is LGHDT and CDR2 YNNKEL (reference sequence). The V segment lost 5 bases and the J segment 4 bases; nucleotides outside the gene matches: 12. Here the CDR3 reads CASSTTDRAGADTQYF. The CDR3 nucleotides are TGTGCCAGCAGCACAACTGACAGGGCGGGCGCAGATACGCAGTATTTT.